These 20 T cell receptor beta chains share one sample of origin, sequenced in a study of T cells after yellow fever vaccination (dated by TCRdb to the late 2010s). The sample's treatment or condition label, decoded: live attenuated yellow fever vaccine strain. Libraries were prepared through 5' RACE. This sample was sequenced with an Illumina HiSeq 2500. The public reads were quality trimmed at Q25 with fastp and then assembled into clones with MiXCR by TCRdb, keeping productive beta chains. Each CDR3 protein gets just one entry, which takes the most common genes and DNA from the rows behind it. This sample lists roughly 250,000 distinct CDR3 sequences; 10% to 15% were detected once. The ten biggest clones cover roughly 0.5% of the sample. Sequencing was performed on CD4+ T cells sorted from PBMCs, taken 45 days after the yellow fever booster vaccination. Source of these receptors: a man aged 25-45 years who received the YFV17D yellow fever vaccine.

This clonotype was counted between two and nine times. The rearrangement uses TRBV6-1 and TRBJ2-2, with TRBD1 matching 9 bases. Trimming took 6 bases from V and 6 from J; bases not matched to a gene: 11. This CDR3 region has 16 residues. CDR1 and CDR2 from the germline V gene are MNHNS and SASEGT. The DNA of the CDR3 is TGTGCCAGCAGCCTCACCGGGACAGGGATGTCCGGGGAGCTGTTTTTT. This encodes CASSLTGTGMSGELFF.

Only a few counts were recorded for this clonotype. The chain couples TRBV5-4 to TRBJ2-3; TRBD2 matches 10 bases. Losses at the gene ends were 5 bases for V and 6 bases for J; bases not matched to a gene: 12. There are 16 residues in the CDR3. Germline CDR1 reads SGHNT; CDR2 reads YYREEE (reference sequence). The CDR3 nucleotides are TGTGCCAGCAGTAGAAAACTAGCGGGAAGTGGGGATACGCAGTATTTT. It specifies CASSRKLAGSGDTQYF.

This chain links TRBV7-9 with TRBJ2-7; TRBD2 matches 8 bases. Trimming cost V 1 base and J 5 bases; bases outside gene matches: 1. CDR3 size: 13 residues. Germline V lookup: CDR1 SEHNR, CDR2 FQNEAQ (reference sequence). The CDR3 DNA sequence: TGTGCCAGCAGCTTAGACGGGGGGGACGAGCAGTACTTC. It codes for CASSLDGGDEQYF. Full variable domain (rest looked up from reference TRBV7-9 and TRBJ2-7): DTGVSQNPRHKITKRGQNVTFRCDPISEHNRLYWYRQTLGQGPEFLTYFQNEAQLEKSRLLSDRFSAERPKGSFSTLEIQRTEQGDSAMYLCASSLDGGDEQYFGPGTRLTVT.

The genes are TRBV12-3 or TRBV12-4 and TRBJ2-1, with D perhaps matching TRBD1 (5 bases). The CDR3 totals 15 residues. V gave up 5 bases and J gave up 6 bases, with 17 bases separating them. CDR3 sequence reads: CASSVRRPRGNEQFF. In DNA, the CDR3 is TGTGCCAGCAGTGTCCGCCGTCCTAGGGGCAATGAGCAGTTCTTC.

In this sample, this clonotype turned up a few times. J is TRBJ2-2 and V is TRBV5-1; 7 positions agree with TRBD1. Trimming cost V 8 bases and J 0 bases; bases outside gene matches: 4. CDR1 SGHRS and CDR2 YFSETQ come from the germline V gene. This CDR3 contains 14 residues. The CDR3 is CASYRGPNTGELFF. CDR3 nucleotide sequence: TGCGCCAGTTACAGGGGCCCGAACACCGGGGAGCTGTTTTTT.

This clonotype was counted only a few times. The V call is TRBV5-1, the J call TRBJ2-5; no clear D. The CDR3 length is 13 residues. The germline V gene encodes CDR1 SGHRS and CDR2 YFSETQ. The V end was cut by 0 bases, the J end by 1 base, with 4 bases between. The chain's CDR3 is CASSLGFQETQYF. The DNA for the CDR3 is TGCGCCAGCAGCTTGGGCTTCCAAGAGACCCAGTACTTC.

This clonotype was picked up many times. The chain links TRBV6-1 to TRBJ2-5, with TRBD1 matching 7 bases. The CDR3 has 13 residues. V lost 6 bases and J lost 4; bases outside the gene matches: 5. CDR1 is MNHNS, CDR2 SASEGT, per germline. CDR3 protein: CASRTTGLETQYF. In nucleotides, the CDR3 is TGTGCCAGCAGGACGACAGGGCTAGAGACCCAGTACTTC.

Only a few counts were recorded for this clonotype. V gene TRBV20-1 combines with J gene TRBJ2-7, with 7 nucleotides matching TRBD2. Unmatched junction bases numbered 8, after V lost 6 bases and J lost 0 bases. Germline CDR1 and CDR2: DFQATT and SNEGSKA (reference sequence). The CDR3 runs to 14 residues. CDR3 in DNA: TGCAGTGCCCGGGCGGCTAGCGGCTCCTACGAGCAGTACTTC. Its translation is CSARAASGSYEQYF.

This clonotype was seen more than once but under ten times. The DNA for the CDR3 is TGTGCCAGCAGCCAGGACAGTACCTATGGCTACACCTTC. The encoded protein is CASSQDSTYGYTF. The V call is TRBV12-3 or TRBV12-4, the J call TRBJ1-2, with D possibly TRBD1 on 6 matching bases. V was shortened by 6 bases and J by 4 bases, with 12 bases between the two germline ends. The CDR3 length is 13 residues.

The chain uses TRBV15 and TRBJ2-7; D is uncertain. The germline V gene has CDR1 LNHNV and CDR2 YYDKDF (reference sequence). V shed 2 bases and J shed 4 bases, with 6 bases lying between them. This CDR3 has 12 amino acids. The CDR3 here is CATSRHPYEQYF. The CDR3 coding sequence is TGTGCCACCAGCAGACACCCATACGAGCAGTACTTC.

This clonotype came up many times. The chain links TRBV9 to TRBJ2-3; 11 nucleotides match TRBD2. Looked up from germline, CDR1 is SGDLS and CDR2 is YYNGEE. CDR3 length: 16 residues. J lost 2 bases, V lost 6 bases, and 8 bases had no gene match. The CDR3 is CASTPRGLADTDTQYF. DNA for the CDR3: TGTGCCAGCACCCCCCGGGGACTAGCGGACACAGATACGCAGTATTTT.

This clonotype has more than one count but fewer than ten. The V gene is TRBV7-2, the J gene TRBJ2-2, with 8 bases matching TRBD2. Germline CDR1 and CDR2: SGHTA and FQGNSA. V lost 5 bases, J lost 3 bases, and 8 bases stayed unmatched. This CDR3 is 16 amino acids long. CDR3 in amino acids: CASSPTRAGDTGELFF. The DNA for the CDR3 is TGTGCCAGCAGCCCTACGAGAGCGGGAGACACCGGGGAGCTGTTTTTT.

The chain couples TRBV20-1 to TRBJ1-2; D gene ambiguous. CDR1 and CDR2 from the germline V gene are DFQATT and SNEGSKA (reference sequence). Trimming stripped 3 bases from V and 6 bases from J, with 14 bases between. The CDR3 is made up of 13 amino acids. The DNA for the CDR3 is TGCAGTGCTAGTGGGCCTGACATAAATGGCTACACCTTC. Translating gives CSASGPDINGYTF.

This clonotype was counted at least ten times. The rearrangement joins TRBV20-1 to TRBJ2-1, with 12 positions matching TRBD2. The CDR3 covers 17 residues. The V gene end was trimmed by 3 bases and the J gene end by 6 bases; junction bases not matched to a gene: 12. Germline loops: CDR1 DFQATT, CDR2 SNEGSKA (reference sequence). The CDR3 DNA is TGCAGTGCTAGCCCCCGAGGGCTAGCGGGAGGGCCCAATGAGCAGTTCTTC. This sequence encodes CSASPRGLAGGPNEQFF.

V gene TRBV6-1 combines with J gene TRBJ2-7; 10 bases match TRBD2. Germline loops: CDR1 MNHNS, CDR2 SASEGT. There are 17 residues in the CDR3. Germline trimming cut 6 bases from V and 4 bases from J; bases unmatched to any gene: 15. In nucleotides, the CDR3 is TGTGCCAGCAGAGGCGCGAGCGGGAGGGCCTTAACGTACGAGCAGTACTTC. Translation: CASRGASGRALTYEQYF.

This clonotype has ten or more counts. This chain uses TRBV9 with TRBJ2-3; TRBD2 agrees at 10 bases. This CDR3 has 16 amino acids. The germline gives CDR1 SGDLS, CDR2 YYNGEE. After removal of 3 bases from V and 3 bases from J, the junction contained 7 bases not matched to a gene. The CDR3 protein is CASSGDSGRRTDTQYF. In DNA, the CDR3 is TGTGCCAGCAGCGGCGATAGCGGGAGGCGGACAGATACGCAGTATTTT.

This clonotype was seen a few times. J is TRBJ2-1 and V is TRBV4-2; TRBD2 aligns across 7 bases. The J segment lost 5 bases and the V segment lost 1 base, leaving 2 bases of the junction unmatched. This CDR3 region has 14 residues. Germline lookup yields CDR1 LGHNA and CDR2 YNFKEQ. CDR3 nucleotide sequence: TGTGCCAGCAGCCAAGTTCTAGCGGACAATGAGCAGTTCTTC. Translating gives CASSQVLADNEQFF.

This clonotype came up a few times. CDR3 in amino acids: CSASLTGGGYEQYF. In DNA, the CDR3 is TGCAGTGCTAGTCTAACAGGGGGCGGGTACGAGCAGTACTTC. The J gene is TRBJ2-7, the V gene TRBV20-1, with TRBD1 matching over 9 bases. Germline V gene data show CDR1 as DFQATT and CDR2 as SNEGSKA (reference sequence). V was pared by 3 bases and J by 4 bases, with 7 bases of the junction left unmatched. The CDR3 length is 14 residues.

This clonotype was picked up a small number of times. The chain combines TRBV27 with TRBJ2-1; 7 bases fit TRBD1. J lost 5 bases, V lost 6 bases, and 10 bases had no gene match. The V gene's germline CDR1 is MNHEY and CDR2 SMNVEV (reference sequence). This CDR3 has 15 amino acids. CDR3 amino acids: CASRTPGQRDNEQFF. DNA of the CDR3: TGTGCCAGCAGAACACCGGGACAGAGAGACAATGAGCAGTTCTTC.

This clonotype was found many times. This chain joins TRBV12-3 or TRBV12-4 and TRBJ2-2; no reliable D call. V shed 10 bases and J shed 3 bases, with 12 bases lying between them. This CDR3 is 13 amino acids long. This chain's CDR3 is CAIRRAYTGELFF. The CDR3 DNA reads TGTGCCATACGTAGGGCCTACACCGGGGAGCTGTTTTTT.